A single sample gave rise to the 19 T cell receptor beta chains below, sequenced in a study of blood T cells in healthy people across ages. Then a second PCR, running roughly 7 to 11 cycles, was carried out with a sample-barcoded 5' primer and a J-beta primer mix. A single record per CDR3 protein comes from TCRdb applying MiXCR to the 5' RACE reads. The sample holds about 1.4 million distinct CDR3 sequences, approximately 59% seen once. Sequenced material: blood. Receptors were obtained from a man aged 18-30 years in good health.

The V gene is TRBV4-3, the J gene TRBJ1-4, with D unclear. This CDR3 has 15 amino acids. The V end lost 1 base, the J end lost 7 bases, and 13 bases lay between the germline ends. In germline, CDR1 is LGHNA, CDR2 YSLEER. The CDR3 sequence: CASSQVDAWGEKLFF. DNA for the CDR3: TGCGCCAGCAGCCAAGTTGACGCCTGGGGTGAAAAACTGTTTTTT.

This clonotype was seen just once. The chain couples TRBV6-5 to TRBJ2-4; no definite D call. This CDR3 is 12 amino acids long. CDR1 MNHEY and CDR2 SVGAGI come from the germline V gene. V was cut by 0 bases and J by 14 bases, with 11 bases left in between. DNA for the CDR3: TGTGCCAGCAGTTACTCCCCAGGAAGGGAGTACTTC. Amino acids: CASSYSPGREYF.

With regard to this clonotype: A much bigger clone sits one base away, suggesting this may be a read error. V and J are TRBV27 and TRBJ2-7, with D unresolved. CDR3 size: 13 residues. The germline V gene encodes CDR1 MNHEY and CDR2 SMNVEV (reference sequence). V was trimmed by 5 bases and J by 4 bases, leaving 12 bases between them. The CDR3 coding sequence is TGTGCCAGCAGTGTATTGGCTGGGTACGAGCAGTACTTC. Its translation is CASSVLAGYEQYF.

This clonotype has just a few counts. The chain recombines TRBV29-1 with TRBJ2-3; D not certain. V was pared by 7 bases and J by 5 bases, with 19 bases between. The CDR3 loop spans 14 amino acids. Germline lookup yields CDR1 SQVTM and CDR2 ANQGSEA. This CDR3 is CSASTIRVRDTQYF. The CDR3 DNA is TGCAGCGCGTCAACTATAAGGGTACGAGATACGCAGTATTTT.

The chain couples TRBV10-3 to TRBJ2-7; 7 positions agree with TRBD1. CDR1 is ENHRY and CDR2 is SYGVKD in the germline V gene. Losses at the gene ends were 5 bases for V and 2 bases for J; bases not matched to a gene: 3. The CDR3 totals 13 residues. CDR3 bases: TGTGCCATCAGTTTTGACAGGGCCTACGAGCAGTACTTC. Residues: CAISFDRAYEQYF.

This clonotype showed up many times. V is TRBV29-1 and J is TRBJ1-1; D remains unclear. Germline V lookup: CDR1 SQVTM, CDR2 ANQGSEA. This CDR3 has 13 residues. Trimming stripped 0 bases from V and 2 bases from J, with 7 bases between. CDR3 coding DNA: TGCAGCGTTGAAGATACAGTTAACACTGAAGCTTTCTTT. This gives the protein CSVEDTVNTEAFF.

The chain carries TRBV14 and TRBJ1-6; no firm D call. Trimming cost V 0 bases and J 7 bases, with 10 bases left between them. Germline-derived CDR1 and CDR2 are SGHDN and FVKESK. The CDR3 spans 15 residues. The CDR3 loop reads CASSQDEWPNSPLHF. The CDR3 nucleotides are TGTGCCAGCAGCCAAGATGAGTGGCCCAATTCACCCCTCCACTTT.

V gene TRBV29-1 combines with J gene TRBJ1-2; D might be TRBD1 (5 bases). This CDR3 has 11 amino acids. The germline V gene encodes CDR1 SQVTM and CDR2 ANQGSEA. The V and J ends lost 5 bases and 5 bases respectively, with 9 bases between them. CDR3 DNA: TGCAGCGTTCCAGACAGTTATGGCTACACCTTC. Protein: CSVPDSYGYTF.

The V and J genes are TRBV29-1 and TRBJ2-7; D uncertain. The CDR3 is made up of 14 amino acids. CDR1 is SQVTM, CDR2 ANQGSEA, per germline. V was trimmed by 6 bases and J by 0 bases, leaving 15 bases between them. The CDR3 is CSVGLLAASYEQYF. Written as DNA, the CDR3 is TGCAGCGTGGGATTGTTAGCCGCCTCCTACGAGCAGTACTTC.

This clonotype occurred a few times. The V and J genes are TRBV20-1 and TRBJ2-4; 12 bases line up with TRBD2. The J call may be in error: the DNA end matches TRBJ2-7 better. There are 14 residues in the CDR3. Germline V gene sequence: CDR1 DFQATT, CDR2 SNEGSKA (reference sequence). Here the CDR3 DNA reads TGCAGTGCTCTGACTAGCGGGAGTCGCAACGAGCAGTACTTC. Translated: CSALTSGSRNEQYF.

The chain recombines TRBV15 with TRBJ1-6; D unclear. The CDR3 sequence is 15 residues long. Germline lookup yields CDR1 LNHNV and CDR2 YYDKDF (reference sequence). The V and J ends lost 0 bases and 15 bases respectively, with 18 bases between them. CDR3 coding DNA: TGTGCCACCAGCAGAGATCGAGGAATACCCGGGCGCCTCCACTTT. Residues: CATSRDRGIPGRLHF.

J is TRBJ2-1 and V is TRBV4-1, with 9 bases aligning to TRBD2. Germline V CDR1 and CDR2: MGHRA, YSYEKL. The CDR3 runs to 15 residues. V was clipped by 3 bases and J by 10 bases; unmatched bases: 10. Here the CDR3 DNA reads TGCGCCAGCAGCCATCAAGCGGGAGGACTAGGGGAGCAGTTCTTC. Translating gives CASSHQAGGLGEQFF.

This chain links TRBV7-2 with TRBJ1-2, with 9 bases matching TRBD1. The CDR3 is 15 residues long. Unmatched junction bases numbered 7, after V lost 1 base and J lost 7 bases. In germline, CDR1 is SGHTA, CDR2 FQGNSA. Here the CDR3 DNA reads TGTGCCAGCAGCTTAGAAGGGACAGGGATTTTTGGCTACACCTTC. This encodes CASSLEGTGIFGYTF.

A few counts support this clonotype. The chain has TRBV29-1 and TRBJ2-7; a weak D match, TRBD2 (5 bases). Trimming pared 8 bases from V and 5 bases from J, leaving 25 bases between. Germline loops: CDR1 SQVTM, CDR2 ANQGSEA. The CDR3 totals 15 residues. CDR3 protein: CSPGVATTFWHEQYF. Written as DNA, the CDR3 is TGCAGCCCCGGGGTAGCGACAACCTTTTGGCACGAGCAGTACTTC.

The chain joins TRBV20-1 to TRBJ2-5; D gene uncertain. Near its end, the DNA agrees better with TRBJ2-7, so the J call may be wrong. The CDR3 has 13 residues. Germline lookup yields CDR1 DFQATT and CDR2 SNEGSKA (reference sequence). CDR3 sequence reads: CSARDPESYEQYF. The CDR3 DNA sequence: TGCAGTGCTAGAGATCCTGAGAGCTACGAGCAGTACTTC.

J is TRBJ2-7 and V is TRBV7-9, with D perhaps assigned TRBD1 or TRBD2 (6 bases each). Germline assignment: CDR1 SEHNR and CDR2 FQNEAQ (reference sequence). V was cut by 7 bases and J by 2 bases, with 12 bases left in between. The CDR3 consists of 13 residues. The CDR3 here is CASKGEETYEQYF. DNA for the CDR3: TGTGCCAGCAAGGGGGAGGAAACCTACGAGCAGTACTTC.

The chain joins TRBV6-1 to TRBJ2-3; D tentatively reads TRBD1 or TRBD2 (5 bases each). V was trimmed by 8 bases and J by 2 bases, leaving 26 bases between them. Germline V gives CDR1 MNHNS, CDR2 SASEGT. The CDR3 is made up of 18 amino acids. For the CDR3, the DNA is TGTGCCAGCGCCCAACGAGGGACCGAGTTTTCCACCACAGATACGCAGTATTTT. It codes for CASAQRGTEFSTTDTQYF.

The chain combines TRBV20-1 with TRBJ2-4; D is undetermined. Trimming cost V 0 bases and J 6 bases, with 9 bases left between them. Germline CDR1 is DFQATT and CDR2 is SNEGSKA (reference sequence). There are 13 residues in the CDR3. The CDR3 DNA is TGCAGTGCTAGAGAAGAGGCCGGAAACATTCAGTACTTC. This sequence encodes CSAREEAGNIQYF.

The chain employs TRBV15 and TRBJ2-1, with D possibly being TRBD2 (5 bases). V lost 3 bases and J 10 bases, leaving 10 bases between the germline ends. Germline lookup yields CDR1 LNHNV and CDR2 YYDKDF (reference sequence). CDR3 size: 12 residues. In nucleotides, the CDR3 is TGTGCCACCAGCAGTCTCCGAGGGGAGCAGTTCTTC. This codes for CATSSLRGEQFF.